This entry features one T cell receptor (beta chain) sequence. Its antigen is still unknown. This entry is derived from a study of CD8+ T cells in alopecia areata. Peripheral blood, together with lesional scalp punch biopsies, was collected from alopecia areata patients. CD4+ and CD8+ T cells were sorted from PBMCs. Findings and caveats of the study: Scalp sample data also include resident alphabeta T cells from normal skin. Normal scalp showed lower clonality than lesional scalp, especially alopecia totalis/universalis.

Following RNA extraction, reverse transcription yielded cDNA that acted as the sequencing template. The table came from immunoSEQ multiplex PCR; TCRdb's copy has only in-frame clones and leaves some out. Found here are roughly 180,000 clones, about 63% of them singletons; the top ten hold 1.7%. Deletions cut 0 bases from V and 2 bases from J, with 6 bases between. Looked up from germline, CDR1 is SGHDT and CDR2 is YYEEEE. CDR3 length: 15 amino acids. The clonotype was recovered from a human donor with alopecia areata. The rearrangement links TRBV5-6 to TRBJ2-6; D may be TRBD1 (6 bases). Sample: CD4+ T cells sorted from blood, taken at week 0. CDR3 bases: TGTGCCAGCAGCTTGGACAGGGCTGGGGCCAACGTCCTGACTTTC. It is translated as CASSLDRAGANVLTF.